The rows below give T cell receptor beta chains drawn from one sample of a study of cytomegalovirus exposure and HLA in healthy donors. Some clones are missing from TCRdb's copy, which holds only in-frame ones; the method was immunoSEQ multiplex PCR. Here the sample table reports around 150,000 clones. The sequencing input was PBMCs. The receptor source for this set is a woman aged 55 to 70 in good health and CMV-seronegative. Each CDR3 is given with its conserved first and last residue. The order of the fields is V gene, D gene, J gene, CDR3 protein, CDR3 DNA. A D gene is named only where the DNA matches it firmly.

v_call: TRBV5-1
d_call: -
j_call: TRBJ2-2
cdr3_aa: CASSLGQYTGELFF
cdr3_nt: TGCGCCAGCAGCTTGGGACAGTACACCGGGGAGCTGTTTTTT

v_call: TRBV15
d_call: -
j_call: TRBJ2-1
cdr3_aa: CATSRAGKSSEQFF
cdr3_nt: TGTGCCACCAGCAGAGCCGGGAAAAGCAGCGAGCAGTTCTTC

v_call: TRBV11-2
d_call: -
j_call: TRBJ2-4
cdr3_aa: CASSRQAGAKNIQYF
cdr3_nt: TGTGCCAGCAGCAGACAGGCCGGAGCCAAAAACATTCAGTACTTC

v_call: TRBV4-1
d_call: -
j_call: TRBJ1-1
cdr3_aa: CASSQVRRQGLGDTEAFF
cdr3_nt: TGCGCCAGCAGCCAAGTCCGTCGGCAGGGTTTAGGGGACACTGAAGCTTTCTTT

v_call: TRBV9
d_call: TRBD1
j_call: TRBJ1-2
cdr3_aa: CASSVEIQGAGGYTF
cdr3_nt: TGTGCCAGCAGCGTAGAGATTCAGGGGGCGGGTGGCTACACCTTC

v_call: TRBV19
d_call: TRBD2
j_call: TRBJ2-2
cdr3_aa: CASSYGLPSSGSIGELFF
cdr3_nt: TGTGCCAGTAGCTACGGCCTTCCCTCTAGCGGGAGTATCGGGGAGCTGTTTTTT

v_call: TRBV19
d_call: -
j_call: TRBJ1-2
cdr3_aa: CASSMVRTLNYGYTF
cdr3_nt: TGTGCCAGTAGTATGGTTCGGACACTCAACTATGGCTACACCTTC

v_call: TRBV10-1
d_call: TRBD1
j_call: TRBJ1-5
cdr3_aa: CASIIPGRDRGEFNQPQHF
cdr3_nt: TGCGCCAGCATTATACCTGGCCGGGACAGGGGCGAGTTCAATCAGCCCCAGCATTTT

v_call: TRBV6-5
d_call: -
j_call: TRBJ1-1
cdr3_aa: CASRPTVNTEAFF
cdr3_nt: TGTGCCAGCAGACCAACAGTGAACACTGAAGCTTTCTTT

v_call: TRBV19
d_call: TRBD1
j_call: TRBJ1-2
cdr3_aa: CASSHGTPGGGYTF
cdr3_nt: TGTGCCAGTAGTCACGGGACCCCAGGGGGTGGCTACACCTTC

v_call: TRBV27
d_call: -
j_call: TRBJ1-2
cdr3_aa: CASSFREGHGYTF
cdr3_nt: TGTGCCAGCAGTTTCAGGGAGGGGCATGGCTACACCTTC

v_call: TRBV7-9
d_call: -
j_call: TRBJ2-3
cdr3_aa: CASSLFGADTQYF
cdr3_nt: TGTGCCAGCAGCTTGTTCGGTGCAGATACGCAGTATTTT

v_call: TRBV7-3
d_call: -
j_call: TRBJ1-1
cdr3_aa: CASSLEGTVNTEAFF
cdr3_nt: TGTGCCAGCAGCTTAGAGGGCACGGTGAACACTGAAGCTTTCTTT

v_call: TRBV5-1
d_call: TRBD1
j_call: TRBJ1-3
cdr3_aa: CASSLDRGSGNTIYF
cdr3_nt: TGCGCCAGCAGCTTGGACAGGGGTTCAGGAAACACCATATATTTT

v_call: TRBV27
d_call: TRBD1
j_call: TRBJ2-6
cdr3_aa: CASMFGTDWVGANVLTF
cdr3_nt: TGTGCCAGCATGTTTGGGACAGACTGGGTGGGGGCCAACGTCCTGACTTTC

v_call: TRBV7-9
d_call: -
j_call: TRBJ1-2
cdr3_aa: CASSFPQSAVFYGYTF
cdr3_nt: TGTGCCAGCAGTTTTCCCCAGTCTGCGGTTTTTTATGGCTACACCTTC

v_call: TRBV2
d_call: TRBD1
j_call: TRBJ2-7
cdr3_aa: CASLNGTAAYEQYF
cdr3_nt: TGTGCCAGCCTAAATGGGACAGCTGCCTACGAGCAGTACTTC

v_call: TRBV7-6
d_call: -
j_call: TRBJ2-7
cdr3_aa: CASSLRTPNYEQYF
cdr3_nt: TGTGCCAGCAGCCTTCGGACTCCGAACTACGAGCAGTACTTC